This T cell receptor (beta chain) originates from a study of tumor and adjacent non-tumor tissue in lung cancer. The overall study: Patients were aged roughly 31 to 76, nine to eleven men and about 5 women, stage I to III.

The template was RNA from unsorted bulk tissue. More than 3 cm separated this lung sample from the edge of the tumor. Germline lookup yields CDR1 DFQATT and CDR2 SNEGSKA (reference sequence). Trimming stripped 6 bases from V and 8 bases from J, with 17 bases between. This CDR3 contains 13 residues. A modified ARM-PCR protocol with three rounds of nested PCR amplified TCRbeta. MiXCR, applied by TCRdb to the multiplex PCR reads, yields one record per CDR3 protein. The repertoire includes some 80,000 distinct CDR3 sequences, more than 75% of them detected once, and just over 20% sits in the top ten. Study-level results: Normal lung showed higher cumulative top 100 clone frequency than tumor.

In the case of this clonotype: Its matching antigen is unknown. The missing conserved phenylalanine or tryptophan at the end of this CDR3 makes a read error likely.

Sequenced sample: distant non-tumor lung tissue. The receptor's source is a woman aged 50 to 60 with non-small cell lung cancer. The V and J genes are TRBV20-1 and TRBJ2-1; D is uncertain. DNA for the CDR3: TGCAGTGCGTCGCGCCACTCGGGCGATGAGCAGTTCTCC. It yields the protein CSASRHSGDEQFS.